The subject of this entry is one T cell receptor (beta chain). This sample is drawn from a study of blood T cell repertoires in COVID-19. Germline trimming cut 5 bases from V and 8 bases from J; bases unmatched to any gene: 8. CDR1 and CDR2 from the germline V gene are SGHTA and FQGNSA. CDR3 size: 13 residues. TCRdb's table, derived via immunoSEQ multiplex PCR, lists solely in-frame clones and lacks some. Here the sample spans under 400,000 clones, around 87% being singletons. The TCR sequence derives from a woman in her twenties or thirties with COVID-19, enrolled during active disease. The chain employs TRBV7-2 and TRBJ1-2; 7 nucleotides match TRBD1. The sample comprised peripheral blood. CDR3 residues: CASSVDRARGYTF. Here the CDR3 DNA reads TGTGCCAGCAGCGTTGACAGGGCCAGGGGCTACACCTTC.